This T cell receptor (beta chain) emerged from a study of T cells in localized non-small cell lung cancer. Produced via immunoSEQ multiplex PCR; TCRdb's table is partial and in-frame only. Here the sample spans 45,000 to 55,000 clones, 70% to 90% being singletons. Between the trimmed V and J ends, which lost 8 bases and 4 bases, there was a span of 15 bases. CDR1 LNHDA and CDR2 SQIVND come from the germline V gene (reference sequence). The CDR3 loop spans 14 amino acids. The J gene is TRBJ1-3, the V gene TRBV19; D is uncertain. The TCR sequence derives from a male donor at least 60 years old with stage III squamous cell lung carcinoma. This specimen was peripheral blood, taken before any cancer treatment. The CDR3 loop reads CASRTNSLGNTIYF. The CDR3 nucleotides are TGTGCCAGTCGAACTAACTCGCTGGGAAACACCATATATTTT. Using reference TRBV19 and TRBJ1-3 for the parts outside the CDR3, the full variable domain is DGGITQSPKYLFRKEGQNVTLSCEQNLNHDAMYWYRQDPGQGLRLIYYSQIVNDFQKGDIAEGYSVSREKKESFPLTVTSAQKNPTAFYLCASRTNSLGNTIYFGEGSWLTVV.